The 8 T cell receptor beta chains below come from one sample, sequenced in a study of shared clonotypes between healthy human individuals. Produced via immunoSEQ multiplex PCR; TCRdb's table is partial and in-frame only. The sample comprises 2.3 million or so clones, 85% to 95% of which are singletons, and about 0.37% rests with the top ten. The specimen was naive CD4+ T cells from PBMCs. Sample subset: CD45RA+ positively selected. The receptors here all came from a man aged 18 to 35 in good health. Some clones in this sample may be carry-over from other donors' samples.

The chain employs TRBV19 and TRBJ2-7; the D gene is possibly TRBD2 (5 bases). CDR1 LNHDA and CDR2 SQIVND come from the germline V gene (reference sequence). The CDR3 contains 15 residues. V was cut by 3 bases and J by 2 bases, with 14 bases left in between. CDR3: CASSMSSVPTYEQYF. The CDR3 DNA follows: TGTGCCAGTAGTATGAGTAGCGTCCCTACCTACGAGCAGTACTTC.

The chain carries TRBV28 and TRBJ2-7, with D unresolved. Trimming pared 4 bases from V and 12 bases from J, leaving 13 bases between. This CDR3 is 11 amino acids long. In germline, CDR1 is MDHEN, CDR2 SYDVKM. CDR3 DNA: TGTGCCAGCAGTTCCGCCGGGCTGGGGTACTTC. Translated, it gives CASSSAGLGYF.

V usage is TRBV2 and J usage is TRBJ2-2; D possibly uses TRBD1 or TRBD2 (5 bases each). Germline V gives CDR1 SNHLY, CDR2 FYNNEI. CDR3 length: 14 amino acids. Trimming stripped 4 bases from V and 3 bases from J, with 9 bases between. Written as DNA, the CDR3 is TGTGCCAGCAGTGGGAGAGGGGACACCGGGGAGCTGTTTTTT. Its protein is CASSGRGDTGELFF.

The chain employs TRBV29-1 and TRBJ2-1, with 11 bases aligning to TRBD2. The CDR3 contains 16 residues. J lost 1 base, V lost 6 bases, and 8 bases had no gene match. In germline, CDR1 is SQVTM, CDR2 ANQGSEA. The chain's CDR3 is CSVEGLAGGSYNEQFF. DNA for the CDR3: TGCAGCGTAGAGGGTCTAGCGGGAGGTTCCTACAATGAGCAGTTCTTC.

The chain recombines TRBV27 with TRBJ1-2, with 9 bases fitting TRBD1. The ends lost 4 bases at V and 7 bases at J; junction bases unmatched: 7. From germline, CDR1 is MNHEY and CDR2 SMNVEV (reference sequence). This CDR3 spans 14 amino acids. CDR3 DNA: TGTGCCAGCAGTTCTACAGGGGGCTGGGGTGGCTACACCTTC. Its translation: CASSSTGGWGGYTF.

The chain combines TRBV9 with TRBJ2-5; D remains ambiguous. CDR1 is SGDLS, CDR2 YYNGEE, per germline. This CDR3 comprises 15 residues. Trimming pared 1 base from V and 1 base from J, leaving 11 bases between. CDR3 amino acids: CASSVLGGLQETQYF. The CDR3 DNA is TGTGCCAGCAGCGTACTTGGCGGCCTCCAAGAGACCCAGTACTTC.

A single count supports this clone. V is TRBV7-2 and J is TRBJ2-1; D not resolved. CDR1 is SGHTA, CDR2 FQGNSA, per germline. The CDR3 is 15 residues long. V was clipped by 6 bases and J by 2 bases, with 14 bases between them. CDR3 nucleotide sequence: TGTGCCAGCAGTCCGCGGAGAGCCGCCTACAATGAGCAGTTCTTC. Protein product: CASSPRRAAYNEQFF.

The chain links TRBV19 to TRBJ2-7, with D unclear. The CDR3 length is 15 residues. Trimming took off 3 bases at V and 1 base at J, with 13 bases between the two ends. The V gene's germline CDR1 is LNHDA and CDR2 SQIVND (reference sequence). This chain's CDR3 is CASSISGTRSYEQYF. In DNA, the CDR3 is TGTGCCAGTAGTATTTCGGGTACCCGATCCTACGAGCAGTACTTC.